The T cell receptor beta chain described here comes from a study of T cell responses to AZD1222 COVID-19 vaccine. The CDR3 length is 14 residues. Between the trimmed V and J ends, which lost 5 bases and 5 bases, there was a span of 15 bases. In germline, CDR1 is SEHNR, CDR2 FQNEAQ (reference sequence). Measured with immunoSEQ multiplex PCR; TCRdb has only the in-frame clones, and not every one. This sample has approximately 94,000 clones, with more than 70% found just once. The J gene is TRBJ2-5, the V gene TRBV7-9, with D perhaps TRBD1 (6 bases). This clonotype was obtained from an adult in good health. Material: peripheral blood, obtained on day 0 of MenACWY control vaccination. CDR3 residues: CASSQQGSQETQYF. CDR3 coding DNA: TGTGCCAGCAGCCAACAGGGTTCCCAGGAGACCCAGTACTTC.